This TCR beta chain was recovered during a study of T cells in Graves' hyperthyroidism and ophthalmopathy. Looking at the study overall: Any treatment followed the collection of peripheral blood at initial diagnosis. The study, taken as a whole, reports: Researchers found most expanded thyroid clonotypes above 0.001 in blood as well.

As for this clonotype: Its antigen is not known. A much larger clone sits a single nucleotide away, making a read error possible.

CDR1 is DFQATT and CDR2 is SNEGSKA in the germline V gene (reference sequence). The CDR3 runs 15 residues. Authors of the study amplified TCR beta CDR3 regions from RNA transcripts. The TCR CDR3 was amplified in a first-round RT-PCR using the HTBI primer set. TCRdb redid the calling of the multiplex PCR reads with MiXCR, one entry per CDR3 protein. There are around 350,000 distinct CDR3 sequences in the sample; approximately 13% occur only once, and 9.2% lies in the top ten. Among the patients, aged 18 to 65, hyperthyroidism was newly diagnosed and had lasted under 2 months. The clonotype comes from a young woman with Graves' hyperthyroidism. V gene TRBV20-1 combines with J gene TRBJ2-5, with D possibly TRBD2 on 6 matching bases. Sequencing used blood. This CDR3 is CSAGGLRMDQEAQYF. For the CDR3, the DNA is TGCAGTGCTGGGGGACTGCGAATGGACCAAGAGGCCCAGTACTTC.